The 25 T cell receptor beta chains listed next were all sequenced from one sample in a study of regulatory T cells in long-lasting Graves disease. CDR3-region Arm-PCR and iRepertoire HTBI primers produced the TCR beta libraries. One entry per CDR3 protein results from TCRdb running MiXCR on the multiplex PCR reads. The sample holds hundreds of thousands of distinct CDR3 sequences, less than 25% seen once. Time point here: persistent/refractory GD, antithyroid drugs over 5 years with positive TRAb. Generation of the TCR library employed RNA extracted from PBMCs. The material sequenced was peripheral blood mononuclear cells (PBMCs), taken when the disease was refractory, from a patient treated with antithyroid drugs. The receptor source for this set is a female donor with Graves disease.

The rearrangement links TRBV6-1 to TRBJ1-6, with 9 bases identical to TRBD1. CDR1 and CDR2 (germline): MNHNS, SASEGT. The ends lost 6 bases at V and 9 bases at J; junction bases unmatched: 6. This CDR3 comprises 14 residues. This chain's CDR3 is CASSTGTGSSPLHF. DNA of the CDR3: TGTGCCAGCAGCACCGGGACAGGGTCTTCACCCCTCCACTTT.

Ten or more counts support this clonotype. This chain uses TRBV2 with TRBJ1-1; no reliable D call. This CDR3 has 13 amino acids. CDR1 is SNHLY, CDR2 FYNNEI, per germline. The ends were cut back, 6 bases at V and 2 bases at J, with 10 bases in the middle. DNA of the CDR3: TGTGCCAGCAGCCAGGTCATAAACACTGAAGCTTTCTTT. It codes for CASSQVINTEAFF.

Comments on this clonotype: Since a much larger clone is just one base distant, this may be a read error. The V call is TRBV20-1, the J call TRBJ2-7; unclear D gene. V shed 4 bases and J shed 1 base, with 14 bases lying between them. The CDR3 is 14 amino acids. Germline CDR1 reads DFQATT; CDR2 reads SNEGSKA (reference sequence). The CDR3 DNA follows: TGCAGTGCTAATGGTCCATTACCGTCCTACGAGCAGTACTTC. This sequence encodes CSANGPLPSYEQYF.

The chain combines TRBV3-1 with TRBJ2-1, with 11 bases lining up with TRBD2. With 6 bases clipped from V and 9 bases from J, the junction kept 10 bases outside the gene matches. The CDR3 contains 15 residues. Germline CDR1 and CDR2: LGHDT and YNNKEL (reference sequence). The CDR3 coding sequence is TGTGCCAGCAGACGTAATCTAGCGGGAGGTGGTGAGCAGTTCTTC. Protein: CASRRNLAGGGEQFF.

This clonotype occurred many times. The chain employs TRBV2 and TRBJ1-5; D is perhaps TRBD1 (5 bases). The V end was cut by 3 bases, the J end by 5 bases, with 11 bases between. CDR1 is SNHLY and CDR2 is FYNNEI in the germline V gene. The CDR3 consists of 14 residues. The CDR3 spells CASSEGRSDQPQHF. CDR3 sequence (DNA): TGTGCCAGCAGTGAGGGGCGAAGTGATCAGCCCCAGCATTTT.

This clonotype was detected a few times. J is TRBJ1-6 and V is TRBV19; D might be TRBD1 (6 bases). The germline V gene encodes CDR1 LNHDA and CDR2 SQIVND (reference sequence). V was trimmed by 6 bases and J by 10 bases, leaving 25 bases between them. This CDR3 has 17 amino acids. In nucleotides, the CDR3 is TGTGCCAGTAGACCTAGGGGGGGCGCAAGCCCGGAATCACCCCTCCACTTT. Its translation: CASRPRGGASPESPLHF.

This clonotype has a handful of counts. V and J are TRBV7-2 and TRBJ1-5, with 7 bases matching TRBD1. The CDR3 is made up of 16 amino acids. V gave up 5 bases and J gave up 3 bases; unmatched junction bases: 10. CDR1 and CDR2 (germline): SGHTA, FQGNSA. CDR3 bases: TGTGCCAGCAGCGCTAAAGGCGAGGGGGCCAATCAGCCCCAGCATTTT. Its translation is CASSAKGEGANQPQHF. The whole variable domain, filled in from reference TRBV7-2 and TRBJ1-5, reads GAGVSQSPSNKVTEKGKDVELRCDPISGHTALYWYRQSLGQGLEFLIYFQGNSAPDKSGLPSDRFSAERTGGSVSTLTIQRTQQEDSAVYLCASSAKGEGANQPQHFGDGTRLSIL.

This clonotype was seen ten or more times. This chain uses TRBV28 with TRBJ2-5, with TRBD2 as a possible D gene (7 bases). The length of the CDR3 is 14 residues. V lost 7 bases and J 3 bases, leaving 15 bases between the germline ends. Germline V gene data show CDR1 as MDHEN and CDR2 as SYDVKM. This chain's CDR3 is CASTFEGGEETQYF. The CDR3 DNA sequence: TGTGCCAGCACCTTTGAGGGGGGGGAAGAGACCCAGTACTTC.

This clonotype has at least ten counts. The V and J genes are TRBV28 and TRBJ2-7, with TRBD2 matching 7 bases. Germline loops: CDR1 MDHEN, CDR2 SYDVKM. The V and J ends lost 3 bases and 2 bases, in that order; junction bases with no gene match: 10. This CDR3 has 16 amino acids. The CDR3 coding sequence is TGTGCCAGCAGTTTGTACGGGACTACTAAAACCTACGAGCAGTACTTC. Translation: CASSLYGTTKTYEQYF.

This clonotype came up many times. The rearrangement uses TRBV28 and TRBJ2-7; D is uncertain. Germline assignment: CDR1 MDHEN and CDR2 SYDVKM. This CDR3 is 14 amino acids long. V lost 3 bases and J 0 bases, leaving 9 bases between the germline ends. CDR3: CASSFLHLSYEQYF. CDR3 coding DNA: TGTGCCAGCAGTTTCTTACACCTCTCCTACGAGCAGTACTTC.

Ten or more counts support this clonotype. The chain is built from TRBV6-1 and TRBJ2-5; D uncertain. The ends were cut back, 6 bases at V and 7 bases at J, with 15 bases in the middle. Germline V lookup: CDR1 MNHNS, CDR2 SASEGT. This CDR3 is 13 amino acids long. CDR3 sequence reads: CASSPVVRRTQYF. CDR3 DNA sequence: TGTGCCAGCAGCCCAGTGGTAAGAAGGACCCAGTACTTC.

The V gene is TRBV7-8, the J gene TRBJ1-5; TRBD1 agrees at 10 bases. CDR1 SGHVS and CDR2 FQNEAQ come from the germline V gene. This CDR3 is 16 amino acids long. V trimming: 0 bases; J trimming: 5 bases; junction bases outside the gene matches: 4. The CDR3 region has the DNA TGTGCCAGCAGCTTAGCGATCGGACAGGGGGATCAGCCCCAGCATTTT. Translated, it gives CASSLAIGQGDQPQHF.

Concerning this clonotype itself: A junction end diverges from the germline sequence, so it may reflect a read error. V is TRBV19 and J is TRBJ2-4, with TRBD2 identical over 8 bases. Germline CDR1 is LNHDA and CDR2 is SQIVND (reference sequence). The CDR3 length is 16 residues. This CDR3 is CASSPSAGVSRNIQHF. The CDR3 region has the DNA TGTGCCAGTAGTCCCTCAGCGGGAGTATCGAGAAACATTCAGCACTTC.

On this clonotype itself: One end of the junction is discordant with germline, which a read error may explain. The V call is TRBV6-4, the J call TRBJ1-5; TRBD1 might be the D (5 bases). Germline lookup yields CDR1 MRHNA and CDR2 SNTAGT. This CDR3 has 18 residues. CDR3 nucleotides: TGTGCCAGCAGTTACTCCACCGATCGGACACATAGCAATCAGCCCCAGCATTTT. Its protein product is CASSYSTDRTHSNQPQHF.

The chain uses TRBV12-5 and TRBJ1-1, with 10 bases lining up with TRBD1. J was trimmed by 0 bases and V by 10 bases; bases with no gene match: 8. Germline V gives CDR1 LGHNT, CDR2 FRNRAP. The CDR3 loop spans 15 amino acids. The CDR3 DNA follows: TGTGCTACAGGCTGGGACAGGGGATTGAACACTGAAGCTTTCTTT. This translates into CATGWDRGLNTEAFF.

In its sample, this clonotype was seen a few times. The rearrangement links TRBV20-1 to TRBJ2-7, with TRBD2 as a possible D gene (5 bases). The V end lost 1 base, the J end lost 6 bases, and 13 bases lay between the germline ends. The CDR3 sequence is 13 residues long. Germline CDR1 reads DFQATT; CDR2 reads SNEGSKA (reference sequence). The CDR3 sequence is CSARGASRFEQYF. In DNA, the CDR3 is TGCAGTGCTAGAGGTGCTAGCAGGTTCGAGCAGTACTTC.

This clonotype was observed at least ten times. The chain couples TRBV2 to TRBJ1-5, with 9 bases aligning to TRBD1. CDR1 and CDR2 from the germline V gene are SNHLY and FYNNEI. V trimming: 4 bases; J trimming: 6 bases; junction bases outside the gene matches: 1. CDR3 size: 13 residues. As DNA, the CDR3 is TGTGCCAGCAGTGGGACAGGGGCTCAGCCCCAGCATTTT. Protein product: CASSGTGAQPQHF.

The sample holds many counts of this clonotype. V and J are TRBV29-1 and TRBJ1-1; D gene ambiguous. CDR3 length: 13 amino acids. The V end lost 1 base, the J end lost 5 bases, and 11 bases lay between the germline ends. CDR1 and CDR2 (germline): SQVTM, ANQGSEA. CDR3 in amino acids: CSVEGSFGTEAFF. DNA of the CDR3: TGCAGCGTTGAAGGGTCGTTTGGGACTGAAGCTTTCTTT.

The rearrangement links TRBV7-2 to TRBJ2-7; the match to TRBD2 covers 7 bases. Germline CDR1 and CDR2: SGHTA and FQGNSA. The CDR3 covers 15 residues. Trimming at V came to 1 base and at J to 6 bases, leaving 9 bases not matched to a gene. The CDR3 DNA sequence: TGTGCCAGCAGCTTAGGGACTAGAAGTTTCTCCGAGCAGTACTTC. Protein product: CASSLGTRSFSEQYF. Looking up the rest from reference TRBV7-2 and TRBJ2-7 gives the full variable domain: GAGVSQSPSNKVTEKGKDVELRCDPISGHTALYWYRQSLGQGLEFLIYFQGNSAPDKSGLPSDRFSAERTGGSVSTLTIQRTQQEDSAVYLCASSLGTRSFSEQYFGPGTRLTVT.

This clonotype was seen repeatedly, ten times or more. V is TRBV28 and J is TRBJ1-1; the D gene is possibly TRBD1 (5 bases). The ends were cut back, 4 bases at V and 2 bases at J, with 11 bases in the middle. The CDR3 runs 14 residues. Germline V gene sequence: CDR1 MDHEN, CDR2 SYDVKM. The CDR3 DNA follows: TGTGCCAGCAGTTCGGGCGACAGTAACACTGAAGCTTTCTTT. Translation: CASSSGDSNTEAFF.

This clonotype has at least ten counts. The chain combines TRBV6-2 or TRBV6-3 with TRBJ2-2, with 9 bases that match TRBD1. Germline V CDR1 and CDR2: MNHEY, SVGEGT. The V and J ends lost 2 bases and 4 bases, in that order; junction bases with no gene match: 11. The CDR3 has 18 residues. CDR3 sequence: CASSYLKQGATPTGELFF. CDR3 DNA: TGTGCCAGCAGTTACCTCAAACAGGGGGCTACCCCCACCGGGGAGCTGTTTTTT.

V is TRBV19 and J is TRBJ1-1, with D possibly being TRBD1 (5 bases). CDR1 and CDR2 from the germline V gene are LNHDA and SQIVND (reference sequence). V lost 1 base to trimming and J lost 5 bases, with 11 bases between them. The CDR3 has 14 residues. The CDR3 region has the DNA TGTGCCAGTAGTATAGTGGGCAGGGAAACTGAAGCTTTCTTT. Encoded protein: CASSIVGRETEAFF.

This clonotype has a handful of counts. The chain employs TRBV20-1 and TRBJ1-3; D possibly corresponds to TRBD1 (6 bases). Germline V lookup: CDR1 DFQATT, CDR2 SNEGSKA (reference sequence). Trimming removed 3 bases from V and 0 bases from J, with 9 bases in between. The CDR3 sequence is 14 residues long. The CDR3: CSASRDNSGNTIYF. The CDR3 coding sequence is TGCAGTGCTAGCCGGGACAACTCTGGAAACACCATATATTTT.

This clonotype came up a few times. The chain has TRBV27 and TRBJ2-7; TRBD1 is a possible D gene (5 bases). Germline CDR1 is MNHEY and CDR2 is SMNVEV (reference sequence). The CDR3 has 12 residues. V lost 6 bases, J lost 2 bases, and 8 bases lay in between. CDR3 sequence: CASRGQPYEQYF. DNA of the CDR3: TGTGCCAGCAGAGGACAACCCTACGAGCAGTACTTC.

The chain is built from TRBV7-3 and TRBJ2-2; a possible D gene is TRBD2 (6 bases). The CDR3 runs to 13 residues. V lost 3 bases and J lost 6, with 8 bases in between. Looked up from germline, CDR1 is SGHTA and CDR2 is FQGTGA. The CDR3, as DNA: TGTGCCAGCAGCTTCGGGGGATCCGGGGAGCTGTTTTTT. The encoded protein is CASSFGGSGELFF.